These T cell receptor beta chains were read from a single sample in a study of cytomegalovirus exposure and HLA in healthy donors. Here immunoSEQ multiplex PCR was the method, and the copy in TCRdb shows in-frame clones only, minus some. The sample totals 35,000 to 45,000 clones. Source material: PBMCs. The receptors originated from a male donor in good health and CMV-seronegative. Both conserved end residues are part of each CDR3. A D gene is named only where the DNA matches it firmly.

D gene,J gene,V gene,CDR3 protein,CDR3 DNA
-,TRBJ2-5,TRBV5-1,CASSQGTFPYQETQYF,TGCGCCAGCAGCCAGGGAACATTCCCGTACCAAGAGACCCAGTACTTC
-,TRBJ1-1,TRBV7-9,CAGGRDTEAFF,TGTGCCGGGGGCAGGGACACTGAAGCTTTCTTT
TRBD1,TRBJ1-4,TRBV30,CAWRGRDRAVEKLFF,TGTGCCTGGAGGGGAAGGGACAGGGCGGTGGAAAAACTGTTTTTT
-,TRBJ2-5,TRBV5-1,CASSASGALIQETQYF,TGCGCCAGCAGCGCCTCAGGGGCCCTGATCCAAGAGACCCAGTACTTC
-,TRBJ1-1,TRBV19,CASNSQGFMNTEAFF,TGTGCCAGTAACTCGCAGGGGTTCATGAACACTGAAGCTTTCTTT
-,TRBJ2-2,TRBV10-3,CAIRLTDNTGELFF,TGTGCCATCCGCCTGACAGATAACACCGGGGAGCTGTTTTTT
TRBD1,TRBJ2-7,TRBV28,CASKAGGYEQYF,TGTGCCAGCAAAGCAGGGGGCTACGAGCAGTACTTC
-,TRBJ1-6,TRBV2,CASVVGARNNSPLHF,TGTGCCAGCGTCGTGGGGGCCCGAAATAATTCACCCCTCCACTTT
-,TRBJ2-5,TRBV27,CASRPPPGGTDHTQYF,TGTGCCAGCAGGCCTCCCCCGGGCGGGACGGATCATACCCAGTACTTC
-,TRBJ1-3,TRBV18,CASSPLDLGGSGNTIYF,TGTGCCAGCTCACCACTCGACCTGGGGGGCTCTGGAAACACCATATATTTT
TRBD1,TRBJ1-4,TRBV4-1,CASSQRTGQTNEKLFF,TGCGCCAGCAGCCAGCGGACGGGACAGACGAATGAAAAACTGTTTTTT
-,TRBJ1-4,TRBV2,CASSEGRGAVFF,TGTGCCAGCAGTGAGGGGCGAGGCGCGGTGTTTTTT
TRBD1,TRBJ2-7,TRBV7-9,CASSLGTTRGTYEQYF,TGTGCCAGCAGCTTAGGCACGACCAGGGGGACCTACGAGCAGTACTTC
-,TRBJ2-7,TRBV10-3,CAISEKQNSYEQYF,TGTGCCATCAGTGAGAAACAGAACTCCTACGAGCAGTACTTC
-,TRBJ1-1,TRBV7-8,CASNPGDTEAFF,TGTGCCAGCAACCCGGGGGACACTGAAGCTTTCTTT
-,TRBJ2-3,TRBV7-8,CASSLRPFVTDTQYF,TGTGCCAGCAGCTTACGTCCCTTTGTCACAGATACGCAGTATTTT
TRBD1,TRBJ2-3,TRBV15,CATSRVRGQGTDTQYF,TGTGCCACCAGCAGAGTTCGGGGACAGGGGACAGATACGCAGTATTTT
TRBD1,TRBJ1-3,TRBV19,CASSIWGQGSSGNTIYF,TGTGCCAGTAGTATTTGGGGACAGGGGAGCTCTGGAAACACCATATATTTT
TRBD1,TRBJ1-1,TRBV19,CASIDRGSMNTEAFF,TGTGCCAGTATTGACAGGGGCTCCATGAACACTGAAGCTTTCTTT
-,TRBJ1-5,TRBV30,CAWSVQVNSNQPQHF,TGTGCCTGGAGTGTACAGGTGAATAGCAATCAGCCCCAGCATTTT
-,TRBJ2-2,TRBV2,CASSDQGSNRELFF,TGTGCCAGCAGTGACCAGGGTAGTAATCGGGAGCTGTTTTTT
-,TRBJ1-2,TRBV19,CASSIMRGGDYGYTF,TGTGCCAGTAGTATAATGAGGGGGGGAGACTATGGCTACACCTTC
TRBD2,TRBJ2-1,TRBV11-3,CASSLGTPGGEQFF,TGTGCCAGCAGCTTAGGGACGCCCGGGGGGGAGCAGTTCTTC
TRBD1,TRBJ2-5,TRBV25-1,CASSAGTGSKTQYF,TGTGCCAGCAGTGCCGGGACAGGGTCCAAGACCCAGTACTTC
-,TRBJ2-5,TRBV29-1,CSVEGGTQETQYF,TGCAGCGTTGAGGGGGGAACGCAAGAGACCCAGTACTTC
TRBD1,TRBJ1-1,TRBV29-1,CSGQGALGTEAFF,TGCAGCGGTCAGGGGGCGCTGGGGACTGAAGCTTTCTTT
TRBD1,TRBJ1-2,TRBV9,CASSHGTVQGYTF,TGTGCCAGCAGCCATGGGACAGTACAAGGCTACACCTTC
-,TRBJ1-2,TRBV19,CASSRRYGYTF,TGTGCCAGTAGTCGGAGGTATGGCTACACCTTC
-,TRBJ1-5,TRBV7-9,CASSLVGHSNQPQHF,TGTGCCAGCAGCTTAGTAGGACATAGCAATCAGCCCCAGCATTTT
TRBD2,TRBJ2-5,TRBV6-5,CASKKGLAEETQYF,TGTGCCAGCAAGAAGGGACTAGCGGAAGAGACCCAGTACTTC
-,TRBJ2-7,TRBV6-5,CASSYSHNTYEQYF,TGTGCCAGCAGTTACTCACATAATACCTACGAGCAGTACTTC
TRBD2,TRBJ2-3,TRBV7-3,CANSLWGSGGTDTQYF,TGTGCCAACAGCTTATGGGGTAGCGGGGGCACAGATACGCAGTATTTT
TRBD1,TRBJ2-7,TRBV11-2,CASSRDRGHEQYF,TGTGCCAGCAGCCGGGACAGGGGCCACGAGCAGTACTTC
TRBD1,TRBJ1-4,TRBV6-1,CASSEARGHEKLFF,TGTGCCAGCAGTGAAGCTAGGGGGCATGAAAAACTGTTTTTT
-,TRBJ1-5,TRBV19,CASMGEGNQPQHF,TGTGCCAGTATGGGGGAGGGAAATCAGCCCCAGCATTTT
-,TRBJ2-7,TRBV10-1,CASSEQRSPHEQYF,TGCGCCAGCAGTGAGCAACGGTCTCCCCACGAGCAGTACTTC
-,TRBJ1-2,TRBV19,CASSIVYDSYGYTF,TGTGCCAGTAGTATAGTCTACGACAGCTATGGCTACACCTTC
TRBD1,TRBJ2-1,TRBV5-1,CASSLLGQRPHEQFF,TGCGCCAGCAGCTTGCTGGGACAGAGGCCCCATGAGCAGTTCTTC
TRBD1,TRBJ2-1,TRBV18,CASSPGTAYNEQFF,TGTGCCAGCTCACCCGGGACAGCCTACAATGAGCAGTTCTTC
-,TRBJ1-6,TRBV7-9,CASSLVDWTEHNSPLHF,TGTGCCAGCAGCTTAGTGGATTGGACAGAACATAATTCACCCCTCCACTTT
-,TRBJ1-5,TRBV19,CASSIVGGSNQPQHF,TGTGCCAGTAGTATAGTCGGGGGTAGCAATCAGCCCCAGCATTTT
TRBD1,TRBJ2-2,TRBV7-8,CASSLVPGGGGGELFF,TGTGCCAGCAGCTTAGTTCCAGGGGGTGGTGGCGGGGAGCTGTTTTTT
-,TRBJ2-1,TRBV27,CASSLGLARFSEQFF,TGTGCCAGCAGTTTAGGGCTAGCGCGCTTTTCTGAGCAGTTCTTC
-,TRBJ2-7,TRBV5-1,CASSLVGGRTSGEQYF,TGCGCCAGCAGCTTGGTCGGGGGAAGGACCTCGGGAGAGCAGTACTTC
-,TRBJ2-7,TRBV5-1,CASSFSDSSSYEQYF,TGCGCCAGCAGCTTCAGTGACAGTTCCTCCTACGAGCAGTACTTC
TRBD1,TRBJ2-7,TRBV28,CASRRSGTVYEQYF,TGTGCCAGCAGACGTTCCGGGACAGTCTACGAGCAGTACTTC
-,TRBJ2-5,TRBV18,CASSLLKGVGYQETQYF,TGTGCCAGCTCACTCCTAAAGGGAGTGGGATACCAAGAGACCCAGTACTTC
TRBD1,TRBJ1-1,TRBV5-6,CASSLGSGGTEAFF,TGTGCCAGCAGCCTTGGGTCAGGGGGTACTGAAGCTTTCTTT
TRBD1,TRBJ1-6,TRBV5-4,CASTKGGQGQPLHF,TGTGCCAGCACTAAGGGAGGACAGGGGCAACCCCTCCACTTT
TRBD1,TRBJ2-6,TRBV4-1,CASSLLLPGQVFSGANVLTF,TGCGCCAGCAGCCTCCTCCTTCCGGGACAGGTATTCTCTGGGGCCAACGTCCTGACTTTC
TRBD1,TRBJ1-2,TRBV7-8,CASSLLVLGTVNYGYTF,TGTGCCAGCAGCTTATTAGTCTTGGGGACAGTCAACTATGGCTACACCTTC
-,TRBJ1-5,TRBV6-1,CASRLRGSNNQPQHF,TGTGCCAGCAGATTACGAGGGTCGAACAATCAGCCCCAGCATTTT